These 2 T cell receptor beta chains came from one sample sequenced in a study of Graves' ophthalmopathy and Graves' hyperthyroidism. RNA served as the template for amplifying TCR beta CDR3 regions. First-round RT-PCR with HTBI primers preceded a second-round multiplex PCR. In TCRdb, the multiplex PCR reads were re-called with MiXCR into one record per CDR3 protein. The repertoire includes around 40,000 distinct CDR3 sequences, more than 45% of them detected once, and roughly 18% sits in the top ten. The sample was peripheral blood. Every receptor here comes from an adult man with Graves' ophthalmopathy.

The J gene is TRBJ2-5, the V gene TRBV20-1; D may be TRBD2 (5 bases). CDR3 length: 12 residues. CDR1 is DFQATT and CDR2 is SNEGSKA in the germline V gene (reference sequence). Trimming took off 5 bases at V and 5 bases at J, with 12 bases between the two ends. The CDR3 nucleotides are TGCAGTGCTCCCCGGAGAGGGGAGACCCAGTACTTC. Translating gives CSAPRRGETQYF.

This rearrangement joins TRBV5-1 to TRBJ1-1, with 7 bases fitting TRBD1. The germline V gene has CDR1 SGHRS and CDR2 YFSETQ. CDR3 length equals 15 residues. With V trimmed by 5 bases and J by 4 bases, 11 bases remained unmatched. CDR3 sequence (DNA): TGCGCCAGCAGGGTCGAGGGGGCTAGGAGCACTGAAGCTTTCTTT. Amino acids: CASRVEGARSTEAFF.